This T cell receptor beta chain was sequenced for a study of T cells in women clearing cervical HPV infection listed by TCRdb under 2018. Study-wide context: The cases were roughly 23 women with histologically confirmed HPV16-related CIN3 or worse, and 2 of those women had invasive cancers. The roughly 27 controls were women who cleared a single incident HPV16 infection within 12 months without developing precancer or cancer. Blood from cases was collected at the visit at which the lesion was first identified, whereas blood from controls was collected once infection was no longer detected. Among cases, blood sampling occurred a median of about 150 days after lesion detection, with an interquartile range of about 90 to 230 days. Because only a few women had HLA typing data, the possibility that HLA type acted as a confounder could not be ruled out. This exploratory proof-of-principle case-control study, nested within the Guanacaste HPV Natural History Study in Costa Rica, compared TCR repertoires among women with different cervical HPV16 outcomes. Cases were matched to controls by age within five years and by the year the sample was collected. Median age was approximately 36 years in cases versus around 37 in controls, and baseline characteristics did not differ significantly. In the parent cohort, roughly 10,000 women aged 18 or older were enrolled in Guanacaste, Costa Rica, during 1993 to 1994 and were followed for roughly seven years. Five blinded duplicates per group were added as quality controls, so that 60 or so samples were obtained: 50 or so participants and 10 replicates. What the work shows at the level of the full study, not this receptor alone: By combining richness with V gene abundances, random forest classifiers separated cases from controls with an estimated AUC of roughly 0.84. Lower TRBV6-7 relative abundance was observed in cases than in controls (around 0.1% versus 0.15%; Bonferroni P = 0.0008). Because the number of T cells per sample was unknown, the richness differences could reflect varying T-cell content rather than repertoire biology. CIN3+ cases had significantly higher TCR repertoire richness than controls across sequencing depths, but evenness did not differ between the groups. The cross-sectional design could not show whether the associations came before the infection or were a result of it, and neither effector/memory subsets nor HPV-specific T cells were isolated.

The germline V gene (reference sequence) sets CDR1 to DFQATT and CDR2 to SNEGSKA. Trimming accounts for 0 bases at V and 8 bases at J, while the number of junction bases matched to no gene is 6. The CDR3 covers 15 residues, taking in both the cysteine and the phenylalanine. The DNA covers only part of the CDR3, 36 bases in frame from base 1. Concerning this clone: Its target antigen remains unknown. The DNA ends 3 residues before the CDR3 does, and the rest of the CDR3 is filled in from the germline J gene.

Every participant had a single incident cervical HPV16 infection, and women with prevalent HPV16 infections were excluded. Cervical HPV DNA was detected with MY09/MY11 PCR, and genotyping was done with dot-blot hybridization. Fifteen mL of heparinized blood were centrifuged, and the buffy coat was aliquoted, frozen at -30°C, then stored at -80°C. QIAGEN kits were used to extract genomic DNA from the buffy coat specimens. TCR beta CDR3 regions were amplified by multiplex PCR using the immunoSEQ assay from an average of 1200 ng genomic DNA per sample. Primer bias was corrected in the assay by using a complete synthetic TCR repertoire to establish an amplification baseline. The amplicons were sequenced using the Illumina platform. Per the original workflow: Error correction of the sequences involved clustering with frequency ratios plus a modified nearest-neighbor algorithm, after which the sequences were analyzed in the immunoSEQ Analyzer using IMGT gene definitions. At each rarefaction depth, TCR richness and evenness were averaged over 20 rarefaction repeats, and samples with fewer sequences than the depth were excluded. Relative abundances of V, D and J genes were compared between groups using Wilcoxon rank sum tests, with FDR correction applied. Blinded duplicates gave an intraclass correlation of around 96% for TCR richness and an average of about 76% across around 70 gene segments. TCRdb carries this immuneACCESS record with in-frame sequences only. Its versions omit some clonotypes, under half of them owing to an unresolved V gene in the studies checked, with the rest unexplained. Clone size and the V and J calls come from that table; the DNA yielded D and trimming. This sample's table lists about 24,000 clones. The ten biggest clones cover 6.6% of the sample.

The V and J segments used are TRBV20-1 and TRBJ2-1; 11 bases in the middle match TRBD1. This TCR was recovered from a woman aged 18 to 75 with a cervical HPV16 infection that either progressed to CIN3+ or cleared (not recorded which). The sample consisted of blood buffy coat. CDR3 protein: CSARDGTGGIYEQFF. The DNA read from the CDR3 is TGCAGTGCTAGAGATGGGACAGGGGGAATATATGAG.